This passage covers 11 T cell receptor beta chains from one sample sequenced in a study of immune heterogeneity within non-small cell lung tumors (dated by TCRdb to between 2017 and 2018). For the TCR template, genomic DNA was extracted from bulk tumor tissue, and approximately 640 ng of gDNA was amplified for each sample. During surgery, several biopsies were collected from each primary tumor and placed as far from one another as possible within the tumor mass. The study cohort was described as untreated, and the patients were newly diagnosed NSCLC cases having curative surgery. TCRdb lists the instrument as HiSeq X Ten. The TCR beta CDR3 region was amplified with a multiplex PCR system, in which a first round of around 11 cycles was run using 32 V-gene forward and 13 J-gene reverse primers. The public sequencing data were trimmed at Q25 with fastp and processed into clonotypes with MiXCR by TCRdb, which kept only in-frame beta chains. Each entry merges the rows of one CDR3 protein and shows their most common DNA and genes. The sample table holds 15,000 to 20,000 distinct CDR3 sequences, of which over 25% were seen once. Of the sample, approximately 4.1% falls within the top ten clones.

Sequencing was performed on lung tumor tissue. The origin of the receptors is a middle-aged man with non-small cell lung cancer.

This clonotype counts as medium-sized. This sequence joins TRBV19 and TRBJ1-2, with D hard to call. The CDR3 has 12 amino acids. Between the trimmed V and J ends, which lost 8 bases and 4 bases, there was a span of 11 bases. Germline V gene data show CDR1 as LNHDA and CDR2 as SQIVND (reference sequence). CDR3 sequence reads: CASYGVRYGYTF. The CDR3 DNA follows: TGTGCCAGTTATGGGGTCCGCTATGGCTACACCTTC.

Many counts were recorded for this clonotype. In nucleotides, the CDR3 is TGCAGTGCTAGAGAGGGGGGAATGAACACTGAAGCTTTCTTT. Translation gives CSAREGGMNTEAFF. The chain links TRBV20-1 to TRBJ1-1; perhaps TRBD1 as D (5 bases). The V gene lost 0 bases and the J gene lost 0 bases, with 8 bases spanning the gap. CDR1 and CDR2 from the germline V gene are DFQATT and SNEGSKA (reference sequence). The CDR3 loop spans 14 amino acids.

As to this clonotype: The junction departs from the called germline gene at one end, perhaps through a read error. The genes are TRBV5-4 and TRBJ2-2, with 12 bases matching TRBD1. From germline, CDR1 is SGHNT and CDR2 YYREEE (reference sequence). The CDR3 is 18 amino acids. Here the CDR3 DNA reads TGTGCCAGCAGCCTCCATCGGGGACAGGGGGCGTTGGCCGGGGAGCTGCTTTTT. As protein: CASSLHRGQGALAGELLF. The full variable domain, rest sourced from reference TRBV5-4 and TRBJ2-2, is ETGVTQSPTHLIKTRGQQVTLRCSSQSGHNTVSWYQQALGQGPQFIFQYYREEENGRGNFPPRFSGLQFPNYSSELNVNALELDDSALYLCASSLHRGQGALAGELLFGEGSRLTVL.

The V call is TRBV11-3, the J call TRBJ2-2, with TRBD1 matching 9 bases. Looked up from germline, CDR1 is SGHNT and CDR2 is YENEEA. CDR3 size: 16 residues. V shed 2 bases, J shed 7 bases, and the junction held 8 bases outside the gene matches. The CDR3 reads CASSLRAGTGFGELFF. The CDR3 DNA follows: TGTGCCAGCAGCTTAAGGGCCGGGACAGGGTTCGGGGAGCTGTTTTTT.

In the case of this clonotype: A clone one base away is much larger, so this may be a read error. The chain is built from TRBV6-2 or TRBV6-3 and TRBJ1-2; 7 nucleotides agree with TRBD1. Germline-derived CDR1 and CDR2 are MNHEY and SVGEGT. CDR3 length equals 15 residues. As DNA, the CDR3 is TGTGCCAGCATTTACTCGAACAGGGGCAACTATGGCTACACCTTC. This sequence encodes CASIYSNRGNYGYTF.

V usage is TRBV5-1 and J usage is TRBJ2-3; 7 bases agree with TRBD1. Trimming cost V 5 bases and J 0 bases; bases outside gene matches: 3. Germline CDR1 is SGHRS and CDR2 is YFSETQ. This CDR3 has 14 residues. The CDR3: CASRTGRSTDTQYF. The CDR3, as DNA: TGCGCCAGCAGGACAGGGCGTAGCACAGATACGCAGTATTTT.

This clonotype was observed many times. V is TRBV6-1 and J is TRBJ2-1, with D possibly being TRBD1 (6 bases). V lost 0 bases, J lost 7 bases, and 19 bases lay in between. This CDR3 is built from 17 residues. Germline V gene data show CDR1 as MNHNS and CDR2 as SASEGT. As DNA, the CDR3 is TGTGCCAGCAGTGAAGCGCAAGGGGACACGAGAAGAAATGAGCAGTTCTTC. It specifies CASSEAQGDTRRNEQFF.

This clonotype was counted a few times. The V gene is TRBV30, the J gene TRBJ2-3; a weak D match, TRBD1 (5 bases). Germline-derived CDR1 and CDR2 are GTSNPN and SVGIG (reference sequence). Trimming stripped 0 bases from V and 6 bases from J, with 7 bases between. CDR3 length: 12 residues. The DNA of the CDR3 is TGTGCCTGGAGTGTTAAGGGGGATACGCAGTATTTT. This encodes CAWSVKGDTQYF.

The chain combines TRBV20-1 with TRBJ1-1; D is undetermined. The V end lost 6 bases, the J end lost 0 bases, and 20 bases lay between the germline ends. CDR3 size: 16 residues. Germline V gives CDR1 DFQATT, CDR2 SNEGSKA (reference sequence). The CDR3 spells CSAPPGNGWMNTEAFF. CDR3 coding DNA: TGCAGTGCCCCTCCGGGGAATGGTTGGATGAACACTGAAGCTTTCTTT.

This clonotype occurred a few times. In DNA form, the CDR3 reads TGTGCCAGCAGCGCTCCGTTTCCGGGACTAGCGGGAGAGGGAGGGTCCTACAATGAGCAGTTCTTC. It codes for CASSAPFPGLAGEGGSYNEQFF. J is TRBJ2-1 and V is TRBV9; 14 nucleotides match TRBD2. Germline V CDR1 and CDR2: SGDLS, YYNGEE. The V segment lost 3 bases and the J segment 1 base; nucleotides outside the gene matches: 18. The CDR3 has 22 residues.

This clonotype was recorded at least ten times. DNA for the CDR3: TGCAGTGCCATGACCCCAGGGAAACCCTACGAGCAGTACTTC. It yields the protein CSAMTPGKPYEQYF. The chain recombines TRBV20-1 with TRBJ2-7; D perhaps matches TRBD1 (5 bases). The germline V and J ends were trimmed by 6 bases and 2 bases, with 17 bases remaining between them. There are 14 residues in the CDR3. The germline V gene encodes CDR1 DFQATT and CDR2 SNEGSKA (reference sequence).